A selection of T cell receptor beta chains follows, all from one sample in a study of control samples from healthy donors and cancer patients. The data were produced by immunoSEQ multiplex PCR, yet TCRdb's version contains in-frame clones alone and is incomplete. Found here are some 140,000 clones, approximately 96% of them singletons; the top ten hold about 5.6%. Sequencing input: blood. The receptors were sampled from a man in his forties in good health. CDR3s include the opening cysteine and the closing phenylalanine or tryptophan. Fields, in order: V gene, clone size, J gene, D gene, CDR3 DNA, CDR3 protein. D genes are given only for firm matches. Some rows mark clone size as missing; the rest say once, few, many or name a class of expanded clone.

TRBV18	NA	TRBJ1-4	TRBD1	TGTGCCAGCTCCCTCGGGACAGCACCTGAAAAACTGTTTTTT	CASSLGTAPEKLFF
TRBV11-2	NA	TRBJ1-1	NA	TGTGCCAGCAGCCCCCGGGCAGGGACGAACACTGAAGCTTTCTTT	CASSPRAGTNTEAFF
TRBV6-1	NA	TRBJ1-2	NA	TGTGCCAGCAGTGACCTCAAGGCCAACTATGGCTACACCTTC	CASSDLKANYGYTF
TRBV4-3	once	TRBJ1-6	NA	TGCGCCAGCAGCCGAGGGACGGAGAATTCACCCCTCCACTTT	CASSRGTENSPLHF
TRBV10-3	NA	TRBJ1-5	TRBD1	TGTGCCATCAGTGAGTCGGGACAGGGGGCAAAGCAGCCCCAGCATTTT	CAISESGQGAKQPQHF
TRBV7-3	NA	TRBJ2-1	NA	TGTGCCAGCAGCTTAAGTCCGCGGGGACACCTCTACAATGAGCAGTTCTTC	CASSLSPRGHLYNEQFF
TRBV28	NA	TRBJ1-1	NA	TGTGCCAGCACCACCCGGACGGGCTTGAACACTGAAGCTTTCTTT	CASTTRTGLNTEAFF
TRBV11-3	NA	TRBJ2-1	NA	TGTGCCAGCAGCCCTAGACACTCCTACAATGAGCAGTTCTTC	CASSPRHSYNEQFF
TRBV5-6	NA	TRBJ2-4	NA	TGTGCCAGCAGCTTGGCGTTGACAGATTTCACCGCCAAAAACATTCAGTACTTC	CASSLALTDFTAKNIQYF
TRBV4-1	NA	TRBJ1-1	TRBD1	TGCGCCAGCAGCCGAGAAGGACAGGGTGACACTGAAGCTTTCTTT	CASSREGQGDTEAFF
TRBV14	NA	TRBJ1-1	NA	TGTGCCAGCCGATTTTCGATCAACACTGAAGCTTTCTTT	CASRFSINTEAFF
TRBV5-1	once	TRBJ2-3	NA	TGCGCCAGCAGCTCGGTGTTAGCAGATACGCAGTATTTT	CASSSVLADTQYF
TRBV19	NA	TRBJ1-2	NA	TGTGCCAGTAGTATAAGAGAGGGACTGAACCCTTATGGCTACACCTTC	CASSIREGLNPYGYTF
TRBV19	NA	TRBJ1-5	TRBD1	TGTGCCAGTAGGGTGGGACAGGGGGCGAGCAATCAGCCCCAGCATTTT	CASRVGQGASNQPQHF
TRBV7-9	NA	TRBJ2-1	TRBD2	TGTGCCAGCAGCCATACCTCTAGCGGGGCCAACAATGAGCAGTTCTTC	CASSHTSSGANNEQFF
TRBV5-3	NA	TRBJ1-1	NA	TGTGCCAGAAGCCCCCCAGAGAACACTGAAGCTTTCTTT	CARSPPENTEAFF
TRBV5-1	NA	TRBJ1-3	NA	TGCGCCAGCAGCCAATGGACAGTCCACTCTGGAAACACCATATATTTT	CASSQWTVHSGNTIYF
TRBV27	NA	TRBJ1-2	NA	TGTGCCAGCAGTTTATCGTGGGGGATGGGCTACACCTTC	CASSLSWGMGYTF
TRBV11-2	NA	TRBJ1-1	TRBD1	TGTGCCAGCAGCGGCGGTACAGGGGACGGGAACACTGAAGCTTTCTTT	CASSGGTGDGNTEAFF
TRBV5-4	NA	TRBJ1-2	NA	TGTGCCAGCAGCGATAAGCGCTTCGGCTATGGCTACACCTTC	CASSDKRFGYGYTF
TRBV6-2/TRBV6-3	NA	TRBJ1-2	NA	TGTGCCAGCAGTAATGGCTATGGCTACACCTTC	CASSNGYGYTF
TRBV2	NA	TRBJ2-1	NA	TGTGCCAGCAGTCCCTACAATGAGCAGTTCTTC	CASSPYNEQFF
TRBV5-4	NA	TRBJ2-3	NA	TGTGCCAGCAGCACCCTAGCTTTAGATACGCAGTATTTT	CASSTLALDTQYF
TRBV27	NA	TRBJ1-5	TRBD1	TGTGCCAGCAGCGACAGGGGACGAGGTTATAGCAATCAGCCCCAGCATTTT	CASSDRGRGYSNQPQHF
TRBV7-9	NA	TRBJ1-2	TRBD1	TGTGCCAGCAGCTTAGCAGGGGACAGGGTTCATGGCTACACCTTC	CASSLAGDRVHGYTF
TRBV5-1	NA	TRBJ2-3	NA	TGCGCCAGCAGGAACGACAAAGGGTCCGAGGATACGCAGTATTTT	CASRNDKGSEDTQYF
TRBV5-1	NA	TRBJ1-2	NA	TGCGCCAGCAGCTTGGAAAACAGGGCAAATGGCTACACCTTC	CASSLENRANGYTF
TRBV7-9	NA	TRBJ1-6	NA	TGTGCCAGCAGCACAGTTGGGAGGGAAGGGCGTAATTCACCCCTCCACTTT	CASSTVGREGRNSPLHF
TRBV7-9	NA	TRBJ1-2	NA	TGTGCCAGCAGCCCTACCTCCGGGACGGCGAGCTATGGCTACACCTTC	CASSPTSGTASYGYTF
TRBV28	NA	TRBJ1-3	NA	TGTGCCAGCAGTTTAGGTACCAACTCTGGAAACACCATATATTTT	CASSLGTNSGNTIYF
TRBV19	NA	TRBJ1-1	NA	TGTGCCAGTAGCCCGTGGGGGAGCAACACTGAAGCTTTCTTT	CASSPWGSNTEAFF
TRBV11-3	NA	TRBJ2-7	NA	TGTGCCAGCAGTCCCGGCGGTAGCAGTTCCTACGAGCAGTACTTC	CASSPGGSSSYEQYF
TRBV18	NA	TRBJ2-3	NA	TGTGCCAGCTCACCGGCTGAAGGTACGCAGTATTTT	CASSPAEGTQYF
TRBV19	NA	TRBJ1-1	NA	TGTGCCAGTAGTCCGACAGTGAACACTGAAGCTTTCTTT	CASSPTVNTEAFF
TRBV9	NA	TRBJ1-2	TRBD1	TGTGCCAGCAGCCCCACAGGGGGCTATGGCTACACCTTC	CASSPTGGYGYTF
TRBV28	NA	TRBJ1-2	TRBD1	TGTGCCAGCAGTACCCGACAGGGCCCCCGCTATGGCTACACCTTC	CASSTRQGPRYGYTF
TRBV24-1	NA	TRBJ1-2	NA	TGTGCCACCAGTGGACGCGGACGCTACACCTTC	CATSGRGRYTF
TRBV14	NA	TRBJ1-1	NA	TGTGCCAGCAGCCAAGCCGGGATGAACACTGAAGCTTTCTTT	CASSQAGMNTEAFF
TRBV11-3	NA	TRBJ2-2	NA	TGTGCCAGCAGCCCCCATCGGGACGGGAACACCGGGGAGCTGTTTTTT	CASSPHRDGNTGELFF
TRBV6-5	NA	TRBJ1-1	NA	TGTGCCAGCAGTTACCGGGCGGTGAACACTGAAGCTTTCTTT	CASSYRAVNTEAFF
TRBV9	NA	TRBJ1-1	NA	TGTGCCAGCAGCGTAAGGGAGGGGGGGAAAGCTTTCTTT	CASSVREGGKAFF
TRBV3-1/TRBV3-2	NA	TRBJ2-7	NA	TGTGCCAGCAGCCAAGGCCATTACTACGAGCAGTACTTC	CASSQGHYYEQYF
TRBV6-2/TRBV6-3	NA	TRBJ1-2	NA	TGTGCCAGCAGTTACAACACGGGGAACTATGGCTACACCTTC	CASSYNTGNYGYTF
TRBV5-1	NA	TRBJ2-3	NA	TGCGCCAGCAGCTTGACCCCAGATACGCAGTATTTT	CASSLTPDTQYF
TRBV3-1/TRBV3-2	NA	TRBJ2-1	NA	TGTGCCAGCAGCCAAGCCGGGACTGAGCAGTTCTTC	CASSQAGTEQFF
TRBV19	NA	TRBJ1-5	NA	TGTGCCAGTAGTCCCCGGAGCCATCAGCCCCAGCATTTT	CASSPRSHQPQHF
TRBV9	NA	TRBJ1-1	NA	TGTGCCAGCAGCGTAGTACACATGAGTTCTGAAGCTTTCTTT	CASSVVHMSSEAFF
TRBV28	NA	TRBJ1-5	NA	TGTGCCAGCAGTGAAAACAGGGTGGTGGGACAGCCCCAGCATTTT	CASSENRVVGQPQHF
TRBV6-5	NA	TRBJ1-1	TRBD1	TGTGCCAGCAGTTCACAGGGGGCAAGGACTGAAGCTTTCTTT	CASSSQGARTEAFF
TRBV5-1	once	TRBJ2-2	TRBD2	TGCGCCAGCAGCCCGGGGGGGAACACCGGGGAGCTGTTTTTT	CASSPGGNTGELFF
TRBV12-3/TRBV12-4	NA	TRBJ1-4	TRBD1	TGTGCCAGCATGACAGGGGGAGATGAAAAACTGTTTTTT	CASMTGGDEKLFF
TRBV25-1	NA	TRBJ1-2	NA	TGTGCCAGCAGTCAGCTCCTCGGCTATGGCTACACCTTC	CASSQLLGYGYTF
TRBV9	few	TRBJ2-7	NA	TGTGCCAGCAGCGCTGTGCTGCGGCTCTCCTACGAGCAGTACTTC	CASSAVLRLSYEQYF
TRBV28	NA	TRBJ1-1	TRBD1	TGTGCCAGCAGTTGGGGACAGGCCACTGAAGCTTTCTTT	CASSWGQATEAFF
TRBV27	NA	TRBJ1-1	TRBD1	TGTGCCAGCAGGCCACTGGGACAGGGTGGCACTGAAGCTTTCTTT	CASRPLGQGGTEAFF